This T cell receptor beta chain originates from a study of T cell responses to AZD1222 COVID-19 vaccine (dated by TCRdb to the early 2020s). About the full investigation: AZD1222 recipients given second doses at about 4 weeks or at about 12 weeks were pooled, since spike-specific TCR depth and breadth were not found to differ between the two schedules. Enrollment into the trials was organized by age into subgroups of 18-55, 56-69 and 70-plus years, and those subgroups contained approximately 150, 30 and 60 TCR-sequenced participants, respectively. TCR sequencing was performed for roughly 250 trial participants, of whom about 200 were given two doses of AZD1222 and around 25 were given two doses of MenACWY control vaccine. What the research found in general, with its limitations: Reportedly, close to half of the unique spike-specific TCRs recognized epitopes lying outside the regions that are mutated in the B.1.351 and B.1.1.7 variants. The vaccine-associated CD4 TCRs covered the entire spike protein, and the dominant responses fell in regions 160-218 and 743-854. In the small 56-69-year group, the increase in depth fell short of significance, most likely because of low power. Conclusions about previously exposed vaccinees are limited, since just a handful of AZD1222 recipients were seropositive for SARS-CoV-2 at baseline. Spike-specific TCR breadth and depth rose significantly after two AZD1222 doses compared with day 0 and with MenACWY recipients. Because no samples from the day 14 peak response were available, repertoires could be characterized only after the peak T cell response. Participants were mostly white British and included more females than males, and it was suggested by the authors that clonal diversity may have been underestimated.

The CDR3 regions of human TCRbeta chains were analyzed by immunosequencing. Concerning the study's data processing: TCRs in the repertoires were compared against a reference library of SARS-CoV-2-specific TCRs that had been generated with the MIRA antigen-specificity platform. Breadth was defined as the fraction of unique TCRs that were SARS-CoV-2-associated, and depth was defined as the fraction of total T cells that were SARS-CoV-2-associated. Using the MIRA data, each spike-specific TCR was mapped to the spike region that the TCR reacts to and placed in a CD4 or CD8 class. Log10-transformed breadth and depth values were compared by one-way ANOVA with Sidak's multiple comparisons tests. TCRdb carries this immuneACCESS record with in-frame sequences only. Its versions omit some clonotypes, under half of them owing to an unresolved V gene in the studies checked, with the rest unexplained. D and trimming come from the DNA, and the V and J calls and clone size come from that table. Counted in this sample were 150,000 or so clones; about nine tenths of them appeared once. Approximately 5.1% of the sample lies in the top ten.

The time point label on this specimen signifies: baseline before first vaccination. Vaccinee samples came from UK trials COV001 and COV002, including a single-blind randomized controlled phase 2/3 trial of AZD1222 (ChAdOx1 nCoV-19) in healthy adults. Trial participant PBMC samples were collected at day 0 and day 28 after the second dose for TCRbeta chain sequencing. Sequences SGHKS (CDR1) and YYEKEE (CDR2) are obtained from the germline V gene (reference sequence). From cysteine to phenylalanine, the CDR3 is 18 amino acids long. The only DNA kept is the CDR3, 54 bases in frame from the first base. Cut back by 4 bases and 0 bases, the V and J ends lie 19 bases apart. As concerns this clone: Its antigen has not been determined. Nothing much larger sits one base from this clone, and base qualities are not available.

The TCR was taken from an adult in good health. Recombination joined TRBV5-5 with TRBJ1-4; a tentative D match to TRBD1 spans 6 bases. The specimen was peripheral blood, collected on day 0 of AZD1222 vaccination. Read as DNA, the sequence is TGTGCCAGCAGCCCAATAGGGGGAGGAATTTCAACTAATGAAAAACTGTTTTTT. This codes for CASSPIGGGISTNEKLFF.